This T cell receptor (beta chain) was captured by sequencing in a study of cytomegalovirus exposure and HLA in healthy donors. To note about this clone: Its cognate antigen is unknown.

Notes on the study in general: The authors later linked a missense DCLRE1C variant to TCR beta V- and J-gene trimming. Rare TCR sequences predominated, though certain public TCRs were found in many donors.

Whereas donors were nominally healthy upon sampling, unrecorded immune exposures were probable. 13 Jbeta primers and 60 Vbeta primers were used for the PCR. The method was immunoSEQ multiplex PCR; TCRdb's version includes in-frame clones alone and lacks a portion of them. The sample consists of under 200,000 clones, 75% of them appearing once. The sample consisted of PBMCs. The receptor was derived from a woman between 50 and 59 years old in good health and CMV-seropositive.

The CDR3 here is CAWSVSRGSSDTQYF. The CDR3, as DNA: TGTGCCTGGAGTGTTTCTCGCGGATCCTCAGATACGCAGTATTTT. The rearrangement joins TRBV30 to TRBJ2-3; no clear D gene. Germline V CDR1 and CDR2: GTSNPN, SVGIG (reference sequence). The CDR3 has 15 residues. Trimming pared 0 bases from V and 4 bases from J, leaving 14 bases between.